These 4 T cell receptor delta chains originate from one sample sequenced in a study of gamma-delta T cells after stem cell transplantation. TCRdb repeated clone calling on the RT-PCR reads with CATT. The repertoire holds just over 15,000 delta-chain clones, with 9% to 9.5% as singletons. The sample consisted of gamma-delta T cells. These receptors came from a human donor. It is not recorded whose cells these are; they may come from a transplant donor.

A note on this clone: TCRdb's entry gives the protein of a much larger clone, which mismatches this DNA's translation at residue 7, likely from a read error; the protein reported here is translated from the DNA. The chain carries TRDV2 and TRDJ1; TRDD3 matches 7 bases. CDR3 size: 17 residues. The V segment lost 4 bases and the J segment 0 bases; nucleotides outside the gene matches: 13. From germline, CDR1 is GEAIGNYY and CDR2 EKD. CDR3 loop: CACDAVRGDADTDKLIF. DNA of the CDR3: TGTGCCTGTGATGCCGTACGGGGGGATGCGGACACCGATAAACTCATCTTT.

To note about this clone: TCRdb assigns this DNA the protein of a much larger clone, which departs from its translation at residues 3 and 16; this likely reflects a read error, and the protein shown comes from translating the DNA. The chain combines TRDV1 with TRDJ1; 10 nucleotides agree with TRDD3. Germline V gives CDR1 TSWWSYY, CDR2 QGS. This CDR3 spans 22 amino acids. The CDR3 is CAIGEIWEAMDEDWGMVDKLIF. DNA for the CDR3: TGTGCTATTGGGGAAATCTGGGAGGCGATGGATGAGGACTGGGGGATGGTCGATAAACTCATCTTT.

This clone occurred many times. Other DNA sequences in this sample translate to the same CDR3. This CDR3 is CALGGSRTTGWGTYTDKLIF. CDR3 nucleotide sequence: TGTGCTCTTGGGGGCTCCAGGACTACGGGCTGGGGGACGTACACCGATAAACTCATCTTT. This rearrangement joins TRDV1 to TRDJ1, with 8 bases identical to TRDD3. This CDR3 is 20 amino acids long. The V gene end was trimmed by 4 bases and the J gene end by 0 bases; junction bases not matched to a gene: 19. Germline CDR1 TSWWSYY, CDR2 QGS.

Worth noting for this clone: The amino acid sequence in TCRdb belongs to a much larger clone and departs from this DNA's translation at residue 4, likely a sequencing read error; the sequence shown is translated from the DNA. V usage is TRDV2 and J usage is TRDJ1; TRDD3 agrees at 7 bases. Germline CDR1 is GEAIGNYY and CDR2 is EKD. The CDR3 consists of 21 residues. V was pared by 4 bases and J by 0 bases, with 25 bases of the junction left unmatched. Written as DNA, the CDR3 is TGTGCCTGTGAGACCCTCAATCTCGTACTGGGGACTAGATCGTACACCGATAAACTCATCTTT. Translation gives CACETLNLVLGTRSYTDKLIF.